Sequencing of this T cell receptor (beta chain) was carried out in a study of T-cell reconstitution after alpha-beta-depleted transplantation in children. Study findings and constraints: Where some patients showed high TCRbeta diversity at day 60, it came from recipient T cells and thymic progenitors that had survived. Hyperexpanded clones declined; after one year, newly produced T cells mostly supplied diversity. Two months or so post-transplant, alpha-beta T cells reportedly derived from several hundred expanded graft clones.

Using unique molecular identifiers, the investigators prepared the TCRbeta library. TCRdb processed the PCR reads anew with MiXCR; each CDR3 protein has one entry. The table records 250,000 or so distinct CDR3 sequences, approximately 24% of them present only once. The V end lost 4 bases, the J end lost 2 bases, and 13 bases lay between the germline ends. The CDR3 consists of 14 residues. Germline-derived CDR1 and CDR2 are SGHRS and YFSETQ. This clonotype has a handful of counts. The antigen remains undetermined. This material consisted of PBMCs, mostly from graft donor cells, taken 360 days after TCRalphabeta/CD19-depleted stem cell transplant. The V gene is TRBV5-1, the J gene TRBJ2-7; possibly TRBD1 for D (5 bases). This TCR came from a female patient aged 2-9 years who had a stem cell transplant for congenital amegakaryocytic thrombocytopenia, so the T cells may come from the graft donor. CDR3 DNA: TGCGCCAGCAGCCCCGGACAATTCACCTACGAGCAGTACTTC. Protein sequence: CASSPGQFTYEQYF.